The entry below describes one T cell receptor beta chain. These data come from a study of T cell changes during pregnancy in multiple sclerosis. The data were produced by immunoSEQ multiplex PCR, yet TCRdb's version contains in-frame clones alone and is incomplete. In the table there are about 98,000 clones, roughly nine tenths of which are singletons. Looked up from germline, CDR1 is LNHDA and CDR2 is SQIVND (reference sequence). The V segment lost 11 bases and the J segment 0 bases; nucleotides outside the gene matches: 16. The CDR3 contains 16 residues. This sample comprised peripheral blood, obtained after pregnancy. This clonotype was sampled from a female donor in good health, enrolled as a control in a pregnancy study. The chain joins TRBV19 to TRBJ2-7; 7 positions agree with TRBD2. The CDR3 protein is CASSGQGPSTSYEQYF. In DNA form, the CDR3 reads TGTGCCTCTAGCGGACAAGGGCCTTCTACCTCCTACGAGCAGTACTTC.